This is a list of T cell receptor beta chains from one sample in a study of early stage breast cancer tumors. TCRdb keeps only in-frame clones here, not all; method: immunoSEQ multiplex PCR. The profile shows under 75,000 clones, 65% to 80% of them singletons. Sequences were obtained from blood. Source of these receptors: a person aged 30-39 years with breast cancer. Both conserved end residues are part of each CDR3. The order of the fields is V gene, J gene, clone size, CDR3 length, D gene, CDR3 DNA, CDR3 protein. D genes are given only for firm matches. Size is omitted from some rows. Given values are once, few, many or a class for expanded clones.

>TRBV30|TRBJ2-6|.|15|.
TGTGCCTGGAGTTTACAACTCTCTGGGGCCAACGTCCTGACTTTC
CAWSLQLSGANVLTF
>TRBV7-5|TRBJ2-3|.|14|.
TGTGCCAGAAGCTTCCGAGTCTGCGCAGATACGCAGTATTTT
CARSFRVCADTQYF
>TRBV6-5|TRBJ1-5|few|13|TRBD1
TGTGCCAGCAGTTACGACAGGGAACAGCCCCAGCATTTT
CASSYDREQPQHF
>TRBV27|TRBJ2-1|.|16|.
TGTGCCAGCCAGGCCATAGGGCGCGGGTACAACAATGAGCAGTTCTTC
CASQAIGRGYNNEQFF
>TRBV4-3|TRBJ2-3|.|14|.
TGCGCCAGCAGCCTAACCCGGACTCAAGATACGCAGTATTTT
CASSLTRTQDTQYF
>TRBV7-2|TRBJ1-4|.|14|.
TGTGCCAGCAGCTTAGACGTTGGTGGGGAAAAACTGTTTTTT
CASSLDVGGEKLFF
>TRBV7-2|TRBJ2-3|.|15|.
TGTGCCAGCAGTCCACTCGGCTACACTATAGATACGCAGTATTTT
CASSPLGYTIDTQYF
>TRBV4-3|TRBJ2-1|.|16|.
TGCGCCAGCAGCCAAGATTCAGCTCTCTTTTCTAATGAGCAGTTCTTC
CASSQDSALFSNEQFF
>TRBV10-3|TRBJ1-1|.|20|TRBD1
TGTGCCATCAGTGAGTCGGATGTTCCTGGGACAGGACACGATAGCACTGAAGCTTTCTTT
CAISESDVPGTGHDSTEAFF
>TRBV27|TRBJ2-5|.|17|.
TGTGCCAGCAGTTTCTTGGTGCGAAAAGGGTCAGAAGAGACCCAGTACTTC
CASSFLVRKGSEETQYF
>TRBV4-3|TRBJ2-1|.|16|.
TGCGCCAGCAGCCAAGACTCATCCAGCTCCTACAATGAGCAGTTCTTC
CASSQDSSSSYNEQFF
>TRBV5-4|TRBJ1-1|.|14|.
TGTGCCAGCAGCTCCTGGGGTCTAGACACTGAAGCTTTCTTT
CASSSWGLDTEAFF
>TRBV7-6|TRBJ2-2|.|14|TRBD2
TGTGCCAGCAGCTTCGGGAGGGACACCGGGGAGCTGTTTTTT
CASSFGRDTGELFF
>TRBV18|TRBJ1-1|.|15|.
TGTGCCAGCTCACCCGGGGAGCCGGGGTCCACTGAAGCTTTCTTT
CASSPGEPGSTEAFF
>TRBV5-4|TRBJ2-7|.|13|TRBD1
TGTGCCAGCAGCTCGGGACAGACCTACGAGCAGTACTTC
CASSSGQTYEQYF
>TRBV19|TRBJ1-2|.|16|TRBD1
TGTGCCAGTAGTATAGGGCGTCAGGGGGCTGGCTATGGCTACACCTTC
CASSIGRQGAGYGYTF
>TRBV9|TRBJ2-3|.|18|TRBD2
TGTGCCAGCAGCAGAGGGGGACTAGCGCGGTCTAGCACAGATACGCAGTATTTT
CASSRGGLARSSTDTQYF
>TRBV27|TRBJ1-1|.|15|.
TGTGCCAGCATATATTGGGGGCCGTGGAACACTGAAGCTTTCTTT
CASIYWGPWNTEAFF
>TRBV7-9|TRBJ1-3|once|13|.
TGTGCCAGCAACGGGGAGCCTGGAAACACCATATATTTT
CASNGEPGNTIYF
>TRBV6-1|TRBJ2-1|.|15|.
TGTGCCACCAAGGAGCAGTGGGGGTACGCCAATGAGCAGTTCTTC
CATKEQWGYANEQFF
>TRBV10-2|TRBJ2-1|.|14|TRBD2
TGCGCCAGCAGTGAGTCGGCACTAGCGAATGAGCAGTTCTTC
CASSESALANEQFF
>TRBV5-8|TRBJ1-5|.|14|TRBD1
TGTGCCAGCAGCTCGGACAGGCTTCGTGGACCCCAGCATTTT
CASSSDRLRGPQHF
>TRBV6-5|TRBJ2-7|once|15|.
TGTGCCAGCAGGCTCCGTGACAGGCAGACCTACGAGCAGTACTTC
CASRLRDRQTYEQYF
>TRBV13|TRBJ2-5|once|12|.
TGTGCCAGCAGCTTAGTCAAAGAGACCCAGTACTTC
CASSLVKETQYF
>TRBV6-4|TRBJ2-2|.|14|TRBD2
TGTGCCAGCAGTATCCAAAGCGGGGCCGGGGAGCTGTTTTTT
CASSIQSGAGELFF
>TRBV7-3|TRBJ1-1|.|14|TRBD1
TGTGCCAGCAGCAGGACAGGGGGTGTCACTGAAGCTTTCTTT
CASSRTGGVTEAFF
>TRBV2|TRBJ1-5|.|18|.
TGTGCCAGCAGCCCGGGACACGATATTCCCTTTAGCAATCAGCCCCAGCATTTT
CASSPGHDIPFSNQPQHF
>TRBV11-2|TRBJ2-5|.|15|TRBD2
TGTGCCAGCAGCCAGGGACTAGCGGGAGGTGAGACCCAGTACTTC
CASSQGLAGGETQYF
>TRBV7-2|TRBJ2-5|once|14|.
TGTGCCAGCAGCTTGCGACTGGTCCAAGAGACCCAGTACTTC
CASSLRLVQETQYF
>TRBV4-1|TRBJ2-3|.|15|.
TGCGCCAGCAGCCCGCAACAGGGATTCACAGATACGCAGTATTTT
CASSPQQGFTDTQYF
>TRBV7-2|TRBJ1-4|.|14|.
TGTGCCAGCAGCTTAGTAACGGGGAATGAAAAACTGTTTTTT
CASSLVTGNEKLFF
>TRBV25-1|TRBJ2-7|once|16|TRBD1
TGTGCCAGCAGTGAATGGAGGACAGGGCTGGGGGGCGAGCAGTACTTC
CASSEWRTGLGGEQYF
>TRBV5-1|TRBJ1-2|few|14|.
TGCGCCAGCAGCGTGGATACAGTTTCCTATGGCTACACCTTC
CASSVDTVSYGYTF
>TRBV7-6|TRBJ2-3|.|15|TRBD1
TGTGCCAGCAGCCCCAGACAGGGGGCAACAGATACGCAGTATTTT
CASSPRQGATDTQYF
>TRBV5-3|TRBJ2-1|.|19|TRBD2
TGTGCCAGAAGCCCGGCCGGGACTAGCCTCTCAAACGGGCAACCTGAGCAGTTCTTC
CARSPAGTSLSNGQPEQFF